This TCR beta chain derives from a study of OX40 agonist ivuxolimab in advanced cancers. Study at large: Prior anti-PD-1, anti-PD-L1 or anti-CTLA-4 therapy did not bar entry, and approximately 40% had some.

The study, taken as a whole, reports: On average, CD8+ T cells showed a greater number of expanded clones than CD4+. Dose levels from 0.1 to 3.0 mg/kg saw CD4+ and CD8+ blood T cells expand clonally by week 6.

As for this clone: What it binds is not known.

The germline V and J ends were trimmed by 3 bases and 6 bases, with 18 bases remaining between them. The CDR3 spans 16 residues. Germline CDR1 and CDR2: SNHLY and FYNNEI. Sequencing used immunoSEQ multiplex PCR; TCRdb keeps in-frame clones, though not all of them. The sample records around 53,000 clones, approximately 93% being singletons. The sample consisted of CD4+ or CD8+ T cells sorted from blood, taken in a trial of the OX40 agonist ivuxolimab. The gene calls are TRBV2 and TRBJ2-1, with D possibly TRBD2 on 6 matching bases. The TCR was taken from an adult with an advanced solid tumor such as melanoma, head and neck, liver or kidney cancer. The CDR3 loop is CASSDTPLVGGNEQFF. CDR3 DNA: TGTGCCAGCAGTGATACCCCCCTGGTGGGGGGCAATGAGCAGTTCTTC.